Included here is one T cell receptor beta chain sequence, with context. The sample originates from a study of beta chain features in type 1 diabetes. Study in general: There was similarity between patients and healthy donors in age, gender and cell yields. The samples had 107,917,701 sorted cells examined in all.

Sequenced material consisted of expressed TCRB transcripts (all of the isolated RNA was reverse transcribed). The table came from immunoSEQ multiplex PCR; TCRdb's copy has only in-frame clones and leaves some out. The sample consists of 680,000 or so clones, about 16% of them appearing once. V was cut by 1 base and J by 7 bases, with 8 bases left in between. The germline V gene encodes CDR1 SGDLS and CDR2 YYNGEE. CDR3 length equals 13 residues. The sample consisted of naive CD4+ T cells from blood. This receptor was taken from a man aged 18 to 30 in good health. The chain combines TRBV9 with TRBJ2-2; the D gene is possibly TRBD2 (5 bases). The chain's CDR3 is CASSVHRDGELFF. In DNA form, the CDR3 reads TGTGCCAGCAGCGTACATCGGGACGGGGAGCTGTTTTTT.